This T cell receptor beta chain stems from a study of Graves' ophthalmopathy and Graves' hyperthyroidism. Whole-study context: Peripheral blood collection took place at initial diagnosis, before any treatment.

The CDR3 loop spans 16 amino acids. The germline CDR1 and CDR2 sequences are SGHAT and FQNNGV. The V gene end was trimmed by 5 bases and the J gene end by 6 bases; junction bases not matched to a gene: 15. Notes on the study in general: Most expanded clonotypes from thyroid (those above 0.001 frequency) were also found in blood. Ophthalmopathy progression was predicted by the model at 60% to 71% sensitivity and 72% to 80% specificity.

The study amplified TCR beta CDR3 regions using RNA transcripts. HTBI primers served in a first-round RT-PCR, which a second-round multiplex PCR followed. Each CDR3 protein is one row after TCRdb ran MiXCR on the multiplex PCR reads. The data contain almost 400,000 distinct CDR3 sequences, 18% of them seen just once; the ten biggest clones take up about 1.4%. Those donors who had ophthalmopathy presented with moderate-to-severe activity, a CAS of ≥3, a NOSPECS of ≥4 and a duration under 3 months. This clonotype was counted ten times or more. Its cognate antigen is unknown. The rearrangement joins TRBV11-2 to TRBJ2-7; TRBD2 aligns across 8 bases. Source material: peripheral blood. This clonotype originated in a woman in her late teens or twenties with Graves' ophthalmopathy. CDR3 DNA: TGTGCCAGCAGCGTAGGACTAGCAGCAGCCCACGGCGAGCAGTACTTC. It translates to CASSVGLAAAHGEQYF.